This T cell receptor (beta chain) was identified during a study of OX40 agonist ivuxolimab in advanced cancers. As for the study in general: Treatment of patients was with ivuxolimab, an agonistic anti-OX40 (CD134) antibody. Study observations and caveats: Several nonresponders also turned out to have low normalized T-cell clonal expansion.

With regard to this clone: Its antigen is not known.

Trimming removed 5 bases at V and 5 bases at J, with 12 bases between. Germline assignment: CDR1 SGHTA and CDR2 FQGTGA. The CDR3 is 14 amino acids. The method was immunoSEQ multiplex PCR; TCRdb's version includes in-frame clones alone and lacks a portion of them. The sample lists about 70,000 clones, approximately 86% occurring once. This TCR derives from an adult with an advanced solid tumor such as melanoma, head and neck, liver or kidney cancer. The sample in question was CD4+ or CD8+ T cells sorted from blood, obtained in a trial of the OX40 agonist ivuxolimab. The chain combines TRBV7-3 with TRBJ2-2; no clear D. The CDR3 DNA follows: TGTGCCAGCAGCCCTCAAAAGGGAACCGGGGAGCTGTTTTTT. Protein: CASSPQKGTGELFF.